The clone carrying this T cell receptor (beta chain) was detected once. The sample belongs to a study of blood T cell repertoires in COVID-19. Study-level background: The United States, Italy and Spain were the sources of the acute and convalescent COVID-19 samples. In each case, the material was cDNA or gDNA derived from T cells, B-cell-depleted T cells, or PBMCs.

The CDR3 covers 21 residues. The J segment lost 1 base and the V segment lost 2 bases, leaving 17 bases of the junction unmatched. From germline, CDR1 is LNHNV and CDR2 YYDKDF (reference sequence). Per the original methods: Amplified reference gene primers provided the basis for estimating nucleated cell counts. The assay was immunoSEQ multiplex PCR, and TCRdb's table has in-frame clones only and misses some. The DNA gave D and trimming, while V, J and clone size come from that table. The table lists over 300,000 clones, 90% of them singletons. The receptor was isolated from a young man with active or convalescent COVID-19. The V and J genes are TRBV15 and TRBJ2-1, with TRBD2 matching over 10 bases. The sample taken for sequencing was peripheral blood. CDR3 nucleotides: TGTGCCACCAGCAGATCTCTCGGGCTAGCGGGGGCCTTGAGATCCTACAATGAGCAGTTCTTC. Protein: CATSRSLGLAGALRSYNEQFF.